This T cell receptor (beta chain) was captured by sequencing in a study of vaccination and CD4 T cells after COVID-19. Treatment given: roughly 11-day PBMC culture with coronavirus spike peptide pools or control peptides (ViraFEST assay). According to the study, CD4+ T cells from the unexposed donor were gathered ahead of the COVID-19 pandemic (2011-2018). Scientists ran DNA taken from cultured CD4+ T cells through the Oncomine TCR Beta short-read assay for sequencing. Genomic DNA extraction was carried out from cultured CD4+ T cells. TCRdb independently ran MiXCR on the PCR reads; one entry per CDR3 protein. The sample has some 6,900 distinct CDR3 sequences, 52% seen once. As to this clonotype: Its antigen is unidentified.

This sequence was found in a human donor in good health. The sample taken for sequencing was CD4+ T cells from blood, cultured in vitro.

The DNA of the CDR3 is TGCAGTGCTAGAGATCGCGCCGGGAGTGTCACAGATACGCAGTATTTT. Translation gives CSARDRAGSVTDTQYF. The chain combines TRBV20-1 with TRBJ2-3, with D possibly being TRBD2 (6 bases). CDR1 is DFQATT, CDR2 SNEGSKA, per germline (reference sequence). The CDR3 is 16 amino acids. Trimming removed 0 bases from V and 2 bases from J, with 15 bases in between.